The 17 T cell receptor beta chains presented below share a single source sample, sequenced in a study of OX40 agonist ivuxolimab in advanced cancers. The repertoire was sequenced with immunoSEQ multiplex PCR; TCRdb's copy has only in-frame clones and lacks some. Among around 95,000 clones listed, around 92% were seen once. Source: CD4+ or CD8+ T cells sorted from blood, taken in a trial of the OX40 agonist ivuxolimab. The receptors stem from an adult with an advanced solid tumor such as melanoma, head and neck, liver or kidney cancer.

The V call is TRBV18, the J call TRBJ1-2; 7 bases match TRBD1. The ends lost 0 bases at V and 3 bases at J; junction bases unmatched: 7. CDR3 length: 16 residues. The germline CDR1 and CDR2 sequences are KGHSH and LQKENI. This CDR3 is CASSPPSVTGDYGYTF. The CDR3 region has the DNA TGTGCCAGCTCACCACCGTCGGTAACAGGGGACTATGGCTACACCTTC.

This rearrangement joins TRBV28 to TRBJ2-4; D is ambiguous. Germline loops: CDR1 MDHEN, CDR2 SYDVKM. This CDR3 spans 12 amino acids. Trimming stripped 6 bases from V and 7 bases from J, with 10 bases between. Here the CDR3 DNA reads TGTGCCAGCAGAGACCAACTGAACATTCAGTACTTC. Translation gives CASRDQLNIQYF. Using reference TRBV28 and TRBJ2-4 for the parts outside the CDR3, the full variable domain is DVKVTQSSRYLVKRTGEKVFLECVQDMDHENMFWYRQDPGLGLRLIYFSYDVKMKEKGDIPEGYSVSREKKERFSLILESASTNQTSMYLCASRDQLNIQYFGAGTRLSVL.

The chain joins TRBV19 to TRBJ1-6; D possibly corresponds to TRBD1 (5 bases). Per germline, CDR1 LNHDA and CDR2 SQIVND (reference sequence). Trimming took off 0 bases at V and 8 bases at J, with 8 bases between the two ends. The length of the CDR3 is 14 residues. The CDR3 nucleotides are TGTGCCAGTAGTATAGATGGCAGGGATTCACCCCTCCACTTT. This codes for CASSIDGRDSPLHF.

The CDR3 sequence is CASSQERLSGNTIYF. Written as DNA, the CDR3 is TGCGCCAGCAGCCAAGAGCGGCTCTCTGGAAACACCATATATTTT. V is TRBV4-3 and J is TRBJ1-3; D not certain. Germline values: CDR1 LGHNA, CDR2 YSLEER. V was cut by 0 bases and J by 0 bases, with 6 bases left in between. The length of the CDR3 is 15 residues.

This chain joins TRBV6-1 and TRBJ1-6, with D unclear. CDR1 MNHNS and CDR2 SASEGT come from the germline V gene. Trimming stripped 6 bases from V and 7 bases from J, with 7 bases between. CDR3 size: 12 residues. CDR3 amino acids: CASSRSNSPLHF. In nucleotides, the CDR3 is TGTGCCAGCAGCCGATCCAATTCACCCCTCCACTTT.

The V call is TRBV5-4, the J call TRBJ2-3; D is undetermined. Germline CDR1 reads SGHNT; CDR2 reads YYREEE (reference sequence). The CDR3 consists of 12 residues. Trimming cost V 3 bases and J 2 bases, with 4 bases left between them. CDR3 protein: CASSSHTDTQYF. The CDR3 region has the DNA TGTGCCAGCAGCTCCCACACAGATACGCAGTATTTT.

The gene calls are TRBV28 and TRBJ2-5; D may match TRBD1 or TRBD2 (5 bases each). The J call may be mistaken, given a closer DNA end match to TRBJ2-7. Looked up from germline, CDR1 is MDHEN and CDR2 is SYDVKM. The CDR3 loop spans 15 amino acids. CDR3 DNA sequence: TGTGCCAGCAGGGGTGTAAAGGGACGGTCCTACGAGCAGTACTTC. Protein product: CASRGVKGRSYEQYF.

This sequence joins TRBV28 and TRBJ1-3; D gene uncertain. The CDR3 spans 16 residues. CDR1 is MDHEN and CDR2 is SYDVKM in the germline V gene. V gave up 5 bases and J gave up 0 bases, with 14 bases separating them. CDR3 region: CASSPRIEYSGNTIYF. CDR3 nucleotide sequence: TGTGCCAGCAGTCCACGTATTGAGTACTCTGGAAACACCATATATTTT.

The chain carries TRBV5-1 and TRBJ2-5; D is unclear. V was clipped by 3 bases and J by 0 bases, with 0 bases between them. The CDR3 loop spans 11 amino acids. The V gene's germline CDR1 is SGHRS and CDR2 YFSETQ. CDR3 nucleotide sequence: TGCGCCAGCAGCTACCAAGAGACCCAGTACTTC. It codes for CASSYQETQYF.

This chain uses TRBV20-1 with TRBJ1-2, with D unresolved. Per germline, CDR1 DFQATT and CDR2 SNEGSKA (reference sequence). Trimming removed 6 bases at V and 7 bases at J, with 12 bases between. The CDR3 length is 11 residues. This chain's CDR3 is CSARGVGGYTF. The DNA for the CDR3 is TGCAGTGCCCGAGGCGTGGGTGGCTACACCTTC.

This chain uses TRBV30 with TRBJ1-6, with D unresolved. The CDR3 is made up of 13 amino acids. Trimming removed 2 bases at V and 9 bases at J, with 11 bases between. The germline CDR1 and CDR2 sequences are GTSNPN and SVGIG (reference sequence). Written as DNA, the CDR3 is TGTGCCTGGAGTAGGAGCTTCCCTTCACCCCTCCACTTT. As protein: CAWSRSFPSPLHF.

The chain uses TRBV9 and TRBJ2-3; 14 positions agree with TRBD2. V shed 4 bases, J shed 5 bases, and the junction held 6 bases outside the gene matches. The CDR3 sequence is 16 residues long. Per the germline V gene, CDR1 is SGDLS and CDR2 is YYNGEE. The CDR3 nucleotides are TGTGCCAGCAGCATCGGGACTAGCGGGAGTTTAGATACGCAGTATTTT. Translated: CASSIGTSGSLDTQYF.

In DNA, the CDR3 is TGTGCCACCACGCCTAGGACAGGGTTAAATTCACCCCTCCACTTT. Protein sequence: CATTPRTGLNSPLHF. This chain uses TRBV15 with TRBJ1-6, with TRBD1 matching over 8 bases. CDR3 length: 15 residues. Germline-derived CDR1 and CDR2 are LNHNV and YYDKDF (reference sequence). J was trimmed by 7 bases and V by 7 bases; bases with no gene match: 9.

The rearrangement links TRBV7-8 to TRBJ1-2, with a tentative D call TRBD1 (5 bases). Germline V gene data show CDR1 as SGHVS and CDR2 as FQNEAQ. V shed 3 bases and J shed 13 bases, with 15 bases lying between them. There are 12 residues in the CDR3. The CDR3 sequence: CASSFRTGRGTF. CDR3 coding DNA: TGTGCCAGCAGCTTTAGAACAGGACGGGGCACCTTC.

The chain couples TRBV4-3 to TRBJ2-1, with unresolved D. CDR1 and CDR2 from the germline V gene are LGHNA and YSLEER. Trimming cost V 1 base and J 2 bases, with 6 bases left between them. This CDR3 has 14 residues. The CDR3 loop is CASSQVLTYNEQFF. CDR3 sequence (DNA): TGCGCCAGCAGCCAAGTACTAACCTACAATGAGCAGTTCTTC.

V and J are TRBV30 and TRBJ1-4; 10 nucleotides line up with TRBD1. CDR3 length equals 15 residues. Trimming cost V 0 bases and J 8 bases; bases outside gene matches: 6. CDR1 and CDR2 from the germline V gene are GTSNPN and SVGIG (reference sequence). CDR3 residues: CAWSVRGTGAEKLFF. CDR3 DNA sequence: TGTGCCTGGAGTGTACGTGGGACAGGGGCCGAAAAACTGTTTTTT.

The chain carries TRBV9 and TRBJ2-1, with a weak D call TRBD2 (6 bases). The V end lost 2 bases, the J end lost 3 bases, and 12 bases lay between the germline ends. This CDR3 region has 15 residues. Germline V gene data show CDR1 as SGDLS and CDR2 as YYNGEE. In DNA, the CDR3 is TGTGCCAGCAGCGTTCTAGCGACCGTCTACAATGAGCAGTTCTTC. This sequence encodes CASSVLATVYNEQFF. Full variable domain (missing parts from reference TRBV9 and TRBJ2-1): DSGVTQTPKHLITATGQRVTLRCSPRSGDLSVYWYQQSLDQGLQFLIQYYNGEERAKGNILERFSAQQFPDLHSELNLSSLELGDSALYFCASSVLATVYNEQFFGPGTRLTVL.